Below, 9 T cell receptor beta chains from the same sample are listed, as sequenced in a study of blood T cell repertoires in COVID-19 (TCRdb year 2020). Library creation used the immunoSEQ multiplex PCR assay. TCRdb's version of the immuneACCESS table is confined to in-frame rearrangements and falls short of the full clone set. An unresolved V gene accounts for under half of the shortfall where checked; the remainder is of unknown origin. The sample yields 350,000 or so clones; nearly 90% were counted once. The ten largest clones capture approximately 7% of the sample. Sequencing input: peripheral blood. The receptors were gathered from a man between 18 and 29 years old with active or convalescent COVID-19.

This chain links TRBV6-6 with TRBJ2-2; 9 positions agree with TRBD1. Germline trimming cut 5 bases from V and 5 bases from J; bases unmatched to any gene: 9. CDR1 and CDR2 from the germline V gene are MNHNY and SVGAGI (reference sequence). CDR3 size: 16 residues. The CDR3 coding sequence is TGTGCCAGCAGTCGCCAGGACAGGGGATGGACCGGGGAGCTGTTTTTT. Protein: CASSRQDRGWTGELFF.

V and J are TRBV14 and TRBJ2-7; 10 positions match TRBD2. Germline assignment: CDR1 SGHDN and CDR2 FVKESK. The CDR3 has 17 residues. The J segment lost 3 bases and the V segment lost 1 base, leaving 9 bases of the junction unmatched. The CDR3 sequence: CASSQGFQREGNYEQYF. The CDR3 DNA reads as TGTGCCAGCAGCCAAGGATTTCAGCGGGAGGGGAACTACGAGCAGTACTTC.

This chain joins TRBV7-2 and TRBJ2-6; maybe TRBD2 (6 bases). V was trimmed by 4 bases and J by 4 bases, leaving 20 bases between them. This CDR3 is 18 amino acids long. Per the germline V gene, CDR1 is SGHTA and CDR2 is FQGNSA. CDR3 in amino acids: CASSSRPGRFYGANVLTF. CDR3 bases: TGTGCCAGCAGCTCCCGGCCGGGGAGGTTTTACGGGGCCAACGTCCTGACTTTC.

This chain connects TRBV6-5 to TRBJ1-5; D is unclear. V lost 6 bases, J lost 1 base, and 13 bases lay in between. Germline lookup yields CDR1 MNHEY and CDR2 SVGAGI. CDR3 length equals 15 residues. CDR3 nucleotides: TGTGCCAGCAGAGATACACCCTTGAGCAATCAGCCCCAGCATTTT. Its translation: CASRDTPLSNQPQHF.

This clone has a handful of counts. The chain combines TRBV6-5 with TRBJ2-3; unclear D gene. Per the germline V gene, CDR1 is MNHEY and CDR2 is SVGAGI. CDR3 size: 15 residues. V lost 6 bases and J 0 bases, leaving 13 bases between the germline ends. CDR3 in DNA: TGTGCCAGCAGCCAGATGCCGTATAGCACAGATACGCAGTATTTT. It encodes CASSQMPYSTDTQYF.

The chain employs TRBV3-1 (or the pseudogene TRBV3-2) and TRBJ2-1, with 11 bases aligning to TRBD2. The CDR3 runs to 16 residues. CDR1 and CDR2 from the germline V gene are LGHDT and YNNKEL (reference sequence). The V gene end was trimmed by 3 bases and the J gene end by 5 bases; junction bases not matched to a gene: 6. The CDR3 DNA sequence: TGTGCCAGCAGCCAGGTAGCGGGAGGGCCCGACAATGAGCAGTTCTTC. Its translation is CASSQVAGGPDNEQFF.

The chain employs TRBV18 and TRBJ2-1; D not certain. Germline-derived CDR1 and CDR2 are KGHSH and LQKENI. The CDR3 runs to 15 residues. V lost 2 bases and J 3 bases, leaving 11 bases between the germline ends. DNA for the CDR3: TGTGCCAGCTCACCAGGGTCCCGCGGCTACAATGAGCAGTTCTTC. It yields the protein CASSPGSRGYNEQFF.

This sequence joins TRBV9 and TRBJ2-1, with 8 bases lining up with TRBD1. V gave up 3 bases and J gave up 6 bases; unmatched junction bases: 11. Germline loops: CDR1 SGDLS, CDR2 YYNGEE. This CDR3 region has 16 residues. The CDR3: CASSASRGRIGNEQFF. The CDR3 DNA is TGTGCCAGCAGCGCCTCCAGGGGGCGCATCGGCAATGAGCAGTTCTTC.

About this clone itself: It is unclear where the CDR3 begins or ends on the DNA, so no DNA is shown, and the CDR3 is as TCRdb lists it. V gene TRBV21-1 combines with J gene TRBJ1-3. TRBV21-1 is flagged as a pseudogene. The CDR3 spans 14 amino acids, including both terminal residues. CDR3: CASSIVAAGNTIYF.